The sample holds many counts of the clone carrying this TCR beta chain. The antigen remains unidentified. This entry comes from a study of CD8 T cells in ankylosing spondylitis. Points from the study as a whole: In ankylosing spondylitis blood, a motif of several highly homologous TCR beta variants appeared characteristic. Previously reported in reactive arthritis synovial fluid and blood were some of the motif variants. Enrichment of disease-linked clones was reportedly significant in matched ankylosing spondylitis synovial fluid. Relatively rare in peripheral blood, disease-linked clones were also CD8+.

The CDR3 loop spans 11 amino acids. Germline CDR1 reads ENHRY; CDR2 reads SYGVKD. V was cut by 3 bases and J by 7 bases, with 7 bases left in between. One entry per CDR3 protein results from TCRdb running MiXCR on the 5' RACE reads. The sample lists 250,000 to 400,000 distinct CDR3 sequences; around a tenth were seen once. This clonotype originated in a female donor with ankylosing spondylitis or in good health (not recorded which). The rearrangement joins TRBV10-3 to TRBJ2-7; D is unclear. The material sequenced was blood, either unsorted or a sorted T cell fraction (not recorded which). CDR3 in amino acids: CAISESTEQYF. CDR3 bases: TGTGCCATCAGTGAATCAACAGAGCAGTACTTC.